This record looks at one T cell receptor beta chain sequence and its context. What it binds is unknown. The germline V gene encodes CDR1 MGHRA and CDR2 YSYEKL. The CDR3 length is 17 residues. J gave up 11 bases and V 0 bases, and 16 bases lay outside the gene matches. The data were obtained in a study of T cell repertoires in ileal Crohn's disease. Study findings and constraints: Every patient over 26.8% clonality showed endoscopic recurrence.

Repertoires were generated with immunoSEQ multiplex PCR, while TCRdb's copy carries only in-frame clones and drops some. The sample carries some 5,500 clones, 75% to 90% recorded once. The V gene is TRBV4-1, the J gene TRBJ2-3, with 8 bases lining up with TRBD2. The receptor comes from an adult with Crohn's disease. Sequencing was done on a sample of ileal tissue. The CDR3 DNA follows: TGCGCCAGCAGCCAAGATCCCCGGGAGGGCCCCTACCTGGGGCAGTATTTT. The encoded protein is CASSQDPREGPYLGQYF.